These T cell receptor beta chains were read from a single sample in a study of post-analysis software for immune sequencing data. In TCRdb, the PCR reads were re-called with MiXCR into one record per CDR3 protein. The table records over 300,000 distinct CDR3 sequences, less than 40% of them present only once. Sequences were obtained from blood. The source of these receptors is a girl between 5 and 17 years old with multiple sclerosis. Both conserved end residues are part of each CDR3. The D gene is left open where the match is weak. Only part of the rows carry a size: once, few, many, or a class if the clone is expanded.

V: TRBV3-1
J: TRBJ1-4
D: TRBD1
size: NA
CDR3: CASSLQGTSTNEKLFF
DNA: TGTGCCAGCAGCCTACAGGGGACCTCAACTAATGAAAAACTGTTTTTT

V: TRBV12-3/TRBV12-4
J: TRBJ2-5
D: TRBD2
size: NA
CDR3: CASSSTSGGSRETQYF
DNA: TGTGCCAGCAGTTCAACTAGCGGGGGGAGTAGAGAGACCCAGTACTTC

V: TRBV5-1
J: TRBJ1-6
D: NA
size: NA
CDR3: CASSLLGDYNSPLHF
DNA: TGCGCCAGCAGCTTGCTCGGGGACTATAATTCACCCCTCCACTTT

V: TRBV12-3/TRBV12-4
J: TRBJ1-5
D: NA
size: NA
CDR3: CASSLGSYSNQPQHF
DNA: TGTGCCAGCAGTTTGGGCAGCTACAGCAATCAGCCCCAGCATTTT

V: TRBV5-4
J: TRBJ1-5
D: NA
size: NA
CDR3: CASSLAADQPQHF
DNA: TGTGCCAGCAGCTTGGCGGCGGATCAGCCCCAGCATTTT

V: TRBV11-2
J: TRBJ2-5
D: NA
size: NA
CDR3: CASSLYEGRGKGTQYF
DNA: TGTGCCAGCAGCCTATACGAGGGCAGGGGAAAGGGGACCCAGTACTTC

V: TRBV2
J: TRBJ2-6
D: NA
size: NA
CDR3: CASRDPRLGAGANVLTF
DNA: TGTGCCAGCAGGGACCCTCGGCTAGGCGCTGGGGCCAACGTCCTGACTTTC

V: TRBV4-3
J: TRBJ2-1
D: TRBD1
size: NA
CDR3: CASSQETRTGGSYEQFF
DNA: TGCGCCAGCAGCCAAGAGACCAGGACAGGGGGCTCATATGAGCAGTTCTTC

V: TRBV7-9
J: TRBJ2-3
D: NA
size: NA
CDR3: CASSFLTLQTDTQYF
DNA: TGTGCCAGCAGCTTCCTGACCCTACAGACAGATACGCAGTATTTT

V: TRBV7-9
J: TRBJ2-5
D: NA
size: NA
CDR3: CASSPRGWEQYF
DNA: TGTGCCAGCAGCCCGAGGGGGTGGGAGCAGTACTTC

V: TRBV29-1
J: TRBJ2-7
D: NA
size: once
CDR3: CSVAGHPSYEQYF
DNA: TGCAGCGTTGCGGGACATCCCTCCTACGAGCAGTACTTC

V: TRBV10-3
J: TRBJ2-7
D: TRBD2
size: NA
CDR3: CAISGRAGGTYEQYF
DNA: TGTGCCATCAGTGGAAGGGCGGGGGGGACCTACGAGCAGTACTTC

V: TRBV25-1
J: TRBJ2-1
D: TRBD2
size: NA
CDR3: CASSKRGGAEQFF
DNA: TGTGCCAGCAGCAAACGGGGGGGAGCTGAGCAGTTCTTC

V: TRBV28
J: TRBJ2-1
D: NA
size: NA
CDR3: CASSLLALIYNEQFF
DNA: TGTGCCAGCAGTTTATTGGCACTCATCTACAATGAGCAGTTCTTC

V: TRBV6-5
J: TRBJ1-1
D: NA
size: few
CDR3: CASSYPPQKAFF
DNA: TGTGCCAGCAGTTACCCCCCACAGAAAGCTTTCTTT

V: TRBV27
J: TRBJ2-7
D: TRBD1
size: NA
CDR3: CASSFLSRGKGYEQYF
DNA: TGTGCCAGCAGTTTTCTGTCCAGGGGGAAAGGGTACGAGCAGTACTTC

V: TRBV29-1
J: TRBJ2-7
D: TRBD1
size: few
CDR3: CSASRQGGYEQYF
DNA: TGCAGCGCCTCCAGACAGGGCGGGTACGAGCAGTACTTC

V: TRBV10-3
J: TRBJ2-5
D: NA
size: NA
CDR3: CAISPTGQETRYF
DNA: TGTGCCATCAGCCCTACAGGACAAGAGACCCGGTACTTC

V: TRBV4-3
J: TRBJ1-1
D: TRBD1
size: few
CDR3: CASSQVGTGSAEAFF
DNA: TGCGCCAGCAGCCAAGTGGGGACAGGGTCGGCTGAAGCTTTCTTT

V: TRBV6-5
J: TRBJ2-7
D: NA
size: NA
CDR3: CACSSPERGEQYF
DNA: TGTGCCTGCAGTTCTCCGGAGAGGGGCGAGCAGTACTTC

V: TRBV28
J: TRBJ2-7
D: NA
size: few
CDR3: CASSFPGNAYEQYF
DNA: TGTGCCAGCAGTTTCCCGGGAAACGCCTACGAGCAGTACTTC

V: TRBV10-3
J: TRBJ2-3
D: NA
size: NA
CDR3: CAISDISVADTQYF
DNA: TGTGCCATCAGTGACATATCGGTGGCAGATACGCAGTATTTT

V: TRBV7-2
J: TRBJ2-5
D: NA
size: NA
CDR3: CASSSGQVTGRFQETQYF
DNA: TGTGCCAGCAGCTCCGGCCAAGTCACGGGTCGGTTCCAAGAGACCCAGTACTTC

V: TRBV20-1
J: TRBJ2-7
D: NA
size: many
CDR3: CSAPSRPGVTSYEQYF
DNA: TGCAGTGCGCCCTCCCGGCCAGGGGTGACCTCCTACGAGCAGTACTTC

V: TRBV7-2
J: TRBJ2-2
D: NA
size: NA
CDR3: CASSPYRVRGDGELFF
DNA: TGTGCCAGCAGCCCCTACCGAGTTAGGGGGGACGGGGAGCTGTTTTTT

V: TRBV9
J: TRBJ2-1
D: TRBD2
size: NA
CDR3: CASSVERVLAVGNEQFF
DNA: TGTGCCAGCAGCGTAGAACGTGTGCTAGCGGTGGGCAATGAGCAGTTCTTC

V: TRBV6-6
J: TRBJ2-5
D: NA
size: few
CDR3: CASSPGAGEQYF
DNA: TGTGCCAGCAGTCCAGGGGCGGGGGAGCAGTACTTC

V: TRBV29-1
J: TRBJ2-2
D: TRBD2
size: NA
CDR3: CSGQRGAEGELFF
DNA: TGCAGCGGACAGCGGGGGGCTGAGGGGGAGCTGTTTTTT

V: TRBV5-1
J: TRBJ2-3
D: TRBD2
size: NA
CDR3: CASSGGLADTDTQYF
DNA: TGCGCCAGCAGCGGGGGACTAGCGGACACAGATACGCAGTATTTT

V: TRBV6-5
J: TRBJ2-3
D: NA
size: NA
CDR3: CASSPQVASDTQYF
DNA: TGTGCCAGCAGCCCCCAGGTAGCTTCGGATACGCAGTATTTT

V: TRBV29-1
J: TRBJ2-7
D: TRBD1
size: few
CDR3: CSGWGQGYEQYF
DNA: TGCAGCGGTTGGGGACAGGGGTACGAGCAGTACTTC

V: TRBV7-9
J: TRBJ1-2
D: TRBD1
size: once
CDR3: CASSFQGAQPANYGYTF
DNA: TGTGCCAGCAGCTTTCAGGGGGCTCAGCCGGCAAACTATGGCTACACCTTC

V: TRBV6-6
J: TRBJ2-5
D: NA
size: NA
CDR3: CASSYQLAETQYF
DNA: TGTGCCAGCAGTTACCAGCTAGCGGAGACCCAGTACTTC

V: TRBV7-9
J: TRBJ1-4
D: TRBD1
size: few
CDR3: CASSSQGRVEKLFF
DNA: TGTGCCAGCAGCTCACAGGGGAGAGTTGAAAAACTGTTTTTT

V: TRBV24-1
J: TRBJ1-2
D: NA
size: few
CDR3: CATSDMDYGYTF
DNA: TGTGCCACCAGTGATATGGACTATGGCTACACCTTC

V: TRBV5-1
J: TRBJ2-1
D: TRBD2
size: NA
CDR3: CASGAIAGGPINEQFF
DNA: TGCGCCAGCGGAGCAATAGCGGGGGGACCAATCAATGAGCAGTTCTTC

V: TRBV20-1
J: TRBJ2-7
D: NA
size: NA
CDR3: CSAGPLVYEQYF
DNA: TGCAGTGCCGGGCCACTAGTTTACGAGCAGTACTTC

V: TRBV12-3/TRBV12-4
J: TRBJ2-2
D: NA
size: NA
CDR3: CASSPDRAGYTGELFF
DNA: TGTGCCAGCAGTCCCGACAGGGCGGGATACACCGGGGAGCTGTTTTTT